What follows are 32 T cell receptor beta chains derived from one specimen sequenced in a study of blood T cell repertoires in COVID-19. Generated by immunoSEQ multiplex PCR, the TCRdb table keeps only in-frame clones and is missing some. The sample lists around 94,000 clones, 80% to 95% occurring once. The source material was peripheral blood. The receptors come from a woman aged 45-60 years with COVID-19, enrolled during active disease.

The genes are TRBV5-1 and TRBJ2-2, with 8 bases lining up with TRBD1. This CDR3 contains 15 residues. Germline lookup yields CDR1 SGHRS and CDR2 YFSETQ. The ends lost 3 bases at V and 5 bases at J; junction bases unmatched: 6. CDR3 in amino acids: CASSWGTGGTGELFF. The CDR3 region has the DNA TGCGCCAGCAGCTGGGGCACAGGGGGTACCGGGGAGCTGTTTTTT. Full variable domain (remainder filled in from reference TRBV5-1 and TRBJ2-2): KAGVTQTPRYLIKTRGQQVTLSCSPISGHRSVSWYQQTPGQGLQFLFEYFSETQRNKGNFPGRFSGRQFSNSRSEMNVSTLELGDSALYLCASSWGTGGTGELFFGEGSRLTVL.

The chain combines TRBV7-2 with TRBJ2-2; a weak D match, TRBD1 (6 bases). The CDR3 covers 16 residues. Looked up from germline, CDR1 is SGHTA and CDR2 is FQGNSA. The V and J ends lost 3 bases and 4 bases respectively, with 15 bases between them. The CDR3 region has the DNA TGTGCCAGCAGCTTCTGGGGTACAGGGACCACCGGGGAGCTGTTTTTT. Amino acids: CASSFWGTGTTGELFF.

The rearrangement joins TRBV10-3 to TRBJ2-3, with a possible D match to TRBD2 (6 bases). The CDR3 totals 13 residues. V lost 3 bases, J lost 3 bases, and 7 bases lay in between. CDR1 is ENHRY and CDR2 is SYGVKD in the germline V gene. Here the CDR3 DNA reads TGTGCCATCAGTGAAGGGAGGACAGATACGCAGTATTTT. This sequence encodes CAISEGRTDTQYF.

CDR3 in DNA: TGTGCCATATTTCCGGGACAGCGGGTCTATGGCTACACCTTC. The encoded protein is CAIFPGQRVYGYTF. The genes are TRBV2 and TRBJ1-2; TRBD1 matches 7 bases. CDR3 size: 14 residues. The V and J ends lost 10 bases and 4 bases, in that order; junction bases with no gene match: 12. Germline values: CDR1 SNHLY, CDR2 FYNNEI.

The sample holds a few counts of this clone. The chain is built from TRBV25-1 and TRBJ2-3, with 11 bases that match TRBD1. There are 15 residues in the CDR3. The germline V gene encodes CDR1 MGHDK and CDR2 SYGVNS. The ends lost 3 bases at V and 4 bases at J; junction bases unmatched: 3. CDR3 in amino acids: CASSEGDRGADTQYF. Written as DNA, the CDR3 is TGTGCCAGCAGTGAGGGGGACAGGGGGGCAGATACGCAGTATTTT.

The DNA of the CDR3 is TGTGCCAGCAGCTTGGCGGGAGGAATTACAGTGGGCTACACCTTC. Protein: CASSLAGGITVGYTF. The chain recombines TRBV5-6 with TRBJ1-2, with D hard to call. The CDR3 covers 15 residues. The V gene's germline CDR1 is SGHDT and CDR2 YYEEEE. V lost 0 bases to trimming and J lost 8 bases, with 17 bases between them.

This clone occurred once. This rearrangement joins TRBV19 to TRBJ1-5; D not resolved. Trimming left V 6 bases short and J 0 bases short, with 12 bases between. Per the germline V gene, CDR1 is LNHDA and CDR2 is SQIVND (reference sequence). The CDR3 contains 15 residues. As DNA, the CDR3 is TGTGCCAGTAGCCCCGCCGGTTATAGCAATCAGCCCCAGCATTTT. It is translated as CASSPAGYSNQPQHF.

The chain is built from TRBV5-1 and TRBJ2-2; D might be TRBD1 (5 bases). Germline CDR1 SGHRS, CDR2 YFSETQ. The length of the CDR3 is 18 residues. V was pared by 4 bases and J by 1 base, with 20 bases between. The CDR3 spells CASSHDRATWENTGELFF. CDR3 bases: TGCGCCAGCAGCCACGACAGAGCTACTTGGGAGAACACCGGGGAGCTGTTTTTT.

The chain carries TRBV5-1 and TRBJ1-3, with D possibly being TRBD1 (6 bases). Between the trimmed V and J ends, which lost 0 bases and 0 bases, there was a span of 16 bases. The CDR3 covers 18 residues. The germline V gene encodes CDR1 SGHRS and CDR2 YFSETQ. CDR3 in amino acids: CASSLGDHSDSSGNTIYF. The CDR3 DNA reads as TGCGCCAGCAGCTTGGGAGACCACTCGGACAGCTCTGGAAACACCATATATTTT.

The chain uses TRBV19 and TRBJ1-6; D possibly corresponds to TRBD1 (6 bases). The CDR3 sequence is 14 residues long. Trimming shortened V by 5 bases and J by 9 bases, and 14 bases separated the two germline ends. Looked up from germline, CDR1 is LNHDA and CDR2 is SQIVND (reference sequence). CDR3 protein: CASSPQGSPSPLHF. DNA for the CDR3: TGTGCCAGTAGTCCGCAGGGGAGCCCTTCACCCCTCCACTTT.

The chain uses TRBV7-2 and TRBJ2-3; 12 nucleotides match TRBD2. Germline V gives CDR1 SGHTA, CDR2 FQGNSA. With 7 bases clipped from V and 9 bases from J, the junction kept 14 bases outside the gene matches. CDR3 length equals 16 residues. CDR3 protein: CASTTLTSGGITTQYF. For the CDR3, the DNA is TGTGCCAGCACCACCTTAACTAGCGGGGGGATCACCACGCAGTATTTT.

The J gene is TRBJ2-3, the V gene TRBV6-2 or TRBV6-3, with 10 bases matching TRBD1. This CDR3 is 16 amino acids long. Germline assignment: CDR1 MNHEY and CDR2 SVGEGT. The V and J ends lost 4 bases and 4 bases, in that order; junction bases with no gene match: 8. This CDR3 is CASSSGTGENSDTQYF. In DNA form, the CDR3 reads TGTGCCAGCAGTTCCGGGACAGGGGAGAACTCAGATACGCAGTATTTT.

The chain couples TRBV4-3 to TRBJ1-2; a possible D gene is TRBD1 (5 bases). The V end was cut by 0 bases, the J end by 2 bases, with 19 bases between. CDR3 length equals 18 residues. The germline V gene encodes CDR1 LGHNA and CDR2 YSLEER. In DNA, the CDR3 is TGCGCCAGCAGCCAAGAATGGGAGGTGGCGGGGCCGAACTATGGCTACACCTTC. Its translation is CASSQEWEVAGPNYGYTF.

The rearrangement uses TRBV4-3 and TRBJ1-3; D is unclear. CDR1 and CDR2 from the germline V gene are LGHNA and YSLEER. CDR3 length: 13 amino acids. The germline V and J ends were trimmed by 3 bases and 4 bases, with 7 bases remaining between them. The CDR3 here is CASSQNTGNTIYF. As DNA, the CDR3 is TGCGCCAGCAGCCAGAACACAGGAAACACCATATATTTT.

The chain combines TRBV24-1 with TRBJ2-5; TRBD2 aligns across 9 bases. Looked up from germline, CDR1 is KGHDR and CDR2 is SFDVKD. The V gene end was trimmed by 4 bases and the J gene end by 4 bases; junction bases not matched to a gene: 9. There are 16 residues in the CDR3. CDR3 protein: CATSEAVAGELETQYF. The CDR3 nucleotides read TGTGCCACCAGTGAAGCGGTAGCGGGGGAACTAGAGACCCAGTACTTC.

This chain joins TRBV30 and TRBJ2-5; a weak D match, TRBD2 (6 bases). Deletions cut 1 base from V and 2 bases from J, with 23 bases between. The CDR3 runs to 18 residues. Germline lookup yields CDR1 GTSNPN and CDR2 SVGIG (reference sequence). CDR3 bases: TGTGCCTGGAGTGGGCCGGGCCGCTCGGGACTGACACAAGAGACCCAGTACTTC. Its translation: CAWSGPGRSGLTQETQYF.

The CDR3 sequence: CASTRILAGGGTGELFF. For the CDR3, the DNA is TGTGCCAGTACCAGGATCCTAGCGGGGGGAGGCACCGGGGAGCTGTTTTTT. The V gene is TRBV19, the J gene TRBJ2-2; TRBD2 matches 11 bases. Trimming at V came to 7 bases and at J to 4 bases, leaving 11 bases not matched to a gene. From germline, CDR1 is LNHDA and CDR2 SQIVND (reference sequence). The CDR3 loop spans 17 amino acids.

V gene TRBV19 combines with J gene TRBJ1-3, with TRBD1 matching 7 bases. Trimming removed 8 bases from V and 3 bases from J; junction bases left unmatched: 10. Germline-derived CDR1 and CDR2 are LNHDA and SQIVND (reference sequence). The CDR3 length is 15 residues. CDR3 nucleotides: TGTGCCAGTCAGACGGATGGGACAGATGGAAACACCATATATTTT. Translated: CASQTDGTDGNTIYF.

The rearrangement joins TRBV11-2 to TRBJ2-6; 7 nucleotides match TRBD1. V gave up 4 bases and J gave up 1 base; unmatched junction bases: 7. Per germline, CDR1 SGHAT and CDR2 FQNNGV. This CDR3 region has 17 residues. Here the CDR3 reads CASSSRLQGSGANVLTF. The CDR3 DNA is TGTGCCAGCAGCTCCAGGTTACAGGGGTCTGGGGCCAACGTCCTGACTTTC.

This chain uses TRBV3-1 (or the pseudogene TRBV3-2) with TRBJ1-2, with 7 bases identical to TRBD1. Trimming cost V 5 bases and J 4 bases; bases outside gene matches: 4. CDR3 length equals 13 residues. Germline V gene sequence: CDR1 LGHDT, CDR2 YNNKEL (reference sequence). The CDR3 spells CASSSRDSYGYTF. The CDR3 region has the DNA TGTGCCAGCAGCTCCCGGGACAGCTATGGCTACACCTTC.

The chain joins TRBV11-2 to TRBJ1-1; 7 bases are a match to TRBD1. V was pared by 6 bases and J by 8 bases, with 12 bases of the junction left unmatched. Germline CDR1 SGHAT, CDR2 FQNNGV. This CDR3 region has 14 residues. CDR3 sequence reads: CASSSMTGRLEAFF. The DNA of the CDR3 is TGTGCCAGCAGTTCGATGACAGGGCGCTTGGAAGCTTTCTTT.

V usage is TRBV6-2 or TRBV6-3 and J usage is TRBJ2-7, with 7 bases fitting TRBD1. CDR3 length: 15 amino acids. Trimming cost V 0 bases and J 4 bases; bases outside gene matches: 6. In germline, CDR1 is MNHEY, CDR2 SVGEGT. Here the CDR3 reads CASSYSTTGVYEQYV. Here the CDR3 DNA reads TGTGCCAGCAGTTACTCCACCACAGGGGTGTACGAGCAGTACGTC.

V gene TRBV7-6 combines with J gene TRBJ2-3; unclear D gene. CDR3 length: 15 residues. Germline values: CDR1 SGHVS, CDR2 FNYEAQ. The V end lost 5 bases, the J end lost 5 bases, and 17 bases lay between the germline ends. As DNA, the CDR3 is TGTGCCAGCAGCCCCCTGGCCGCCTCAGAAGATACGCAGTATTTT. This translates into CASSPLAASEDTQYF.

This chain connects TRBV6-5 to TRBJ1-1; D is possibly TRBD1 (6 bases). Germline loops: CDR1 MNHEY, CDR2 SVGAGI. This CDR3 region has 13 residues. V lost 8 bases, J lost 5 bases, and 15 bases lay in between. The CDR3 DNA reads TGTGCCAGCGGGCGGGGGCGCCTGACTGAAGCTTTCTTT. It yields the protein CASGRGRLTEAFF.

The chain joins TRBV19 to TRBJ1-1; no reliable D call. V shed 3 bases and J shed 1 base, with 9 bases lying between them. This CDR3 contains 14 residues. The V gene's germline CDR1 is LNHDA and CDR2 SQIVND (reference sequence). This CDR3 is CASSMEVTNTEAFF. As DNA, the CDR3 is TGTGCCAGTAGTATGGAGGTGACGAACACTGAAGCTTTCTTT.

In its sample, this clone was seen a few times. The V and J genes are TRBV5-6 and TRBJ1-2; TRBD1 aligns across 8 bases. V gave up 4 bases and J gave up 4 bases; unmatched junction bases: 6. The CDR3 is 14 amino acids. Germline V gene sequence: CDR1 SGHDT, CDR2 YYEEEE. The CDR3 sequence: CASSPWTGTYGYTF. CDR3 sequence (DNA): TGTGCCAGCAGCCCCTGGACAGGGACCTATGGCTACACCTTC.

V gene TRBV7-8 combines with J gene TRBJ2-1; possibly TRBD2 for D (7 bases). The CDR3 extends over 15 amino acids. Trimming stripped 1 base from V and 6 bases from J, with 13 bases between. Germline V CDR1 and CDR2: SGHVS, FQNEAQ. In DNA, the CDR3 is TGTGCCAGCAGCTTAGGGGGGGGCCTTTCCAATGAGCAGTTCTTC. This encodes CASSLGGGLSNEQFF.

The chain joins TRBV6-4 to TRBJ1-5, with D perhaps TRBD1 (5 bases). The CDR3 length is 15 residues. CDR1 and CDR2 (germline): MRHNA, SNTAGT. Trimming took 0 bases from V and 4 from J, leaving 10 bases between them. The CDR3 DNA reads TGTGCCAGCAGTGACTCGATAGGGGTAAATCAGCCCCAGCATTTT. It specifies CASSDSIGVNQPQHF.

The V and J genes are TRBV5-1 and TRBJ2-1; possible D gene TRBD1, 6 bases. This CDR3 is 16 amino acids long. Germline CDR1 SGHRS, CDR2 YFSETQ. Trimming cost V 2 bases and J 0 bases, with 12 bases left between them. CDR3 residues: CASSFRGSGSYNEQFF. As DNA, the CDR3 is TGCGCCAGCAGCTTTAGGGGGTCCGGCTCCTACAATGAGCAGTTCTTC. Full variable domain (rest looked up from reference TRBV5-1 and TRBJ2-1): KAGVTQTPRYLIKTRGQQVTLSCSPISGHRSVSWYQQTPGQGLQFLFEYFSETQRNKGNFPGRFSGRQFSNSRSEMNVSTLELGDSALYLCASSFRGSGSYNEQFFGPGTRLTVL.

The genes are TRBV15 and TRBJ1-2; D gene ambiguous. V was pared by 0 bases and J by 4 bases, with 15 bases between. This CDR3 contains 16 residues. Germline CDR1 LNHNV, CDR2 YYDKDF (reference sequence). CDR3 DNA sequence: TGTGCCACCAGCAGAGATCGCGGAGACTTGGGCTATGGCTACACCTTC. Its protein is CATSRDRGDLGYGYTF.

The rearrangement uses TRBV9 and TRBJ2-2; possible D gene TRBD2, 6 bases. Germline V gives CDR1 SGDLS, CDR2 YYNGEE. V gave up 0 bases and J gave up 6 bases, with 9 bases separating them. This CDR3 has 14 residues. The CDR3 region is CASSVAPGAGELFF. The CDR3 DNA is TGTGCCAGCAGCGTAGCTCCGGGGGCCGGGGAGCTGTTTTTT.

The CDR3 DNA sequence: TGCGCCAGCAGCTTAGCTAGCGGGGGGACGCTAATCCAAGAGACCCAGTACTTC. It encodes CASSLASGGTLIQETQYF. This chain joins TRBV5-1 and TRBJ2-5, with 11 bases aligning to TRBD2. Germline V lookup: CDR1 SGHRS, CDR2 YFSETQ. The CDR3 is made up of 18 amino acids. Unmatched junction bases numbered 10, after V lost 2 bases and J lost 1 base.